Below are 2 T cell receptor beta chains sequenced from a single sample in a study of CD8+ T cells in alopecia areata. Specified treatment: oral pan-JAK inhibitor, 5-10 mg twice daily. The authors extracted RNA and reverse transcribed it into cDNA as the sequencing template. This table comes from immunoSEQ multiplex PCR, and its TCRdb copy is limited to in-frame clones, with some not included. The sample comprises approximately 200,000 clones, approximately 40% of which are singletons, and approximately 2.4% rests with the top ten. The sample was CD4+ T cells sorted from blood, taken at approximately week 37, from a patient treated with tofacitinib. Source of these receptors: a human donor with alopecia areata.

There are a few counts of this clone. In DNA, the CDR3 is TGCAGCGTCAGGGAAGAGACCCAGTACTTC. It yields the protein CSVREETQYF. This rearrangement joins TRBV29-1 to TRBJ2-5, with TRBD1 as a possible D gene (5 bases). Trimming removed 6 bases at V and 3 bases at J, with 5 bases between. Germline CDR1 and CDR2: SQVTM and ANQGSEA. CDR3 size: 10 residues.

The chain has TRBV29-1 and TRBJ2-3, with 14 nucleotides matching TRBD2. The CDR3 has 15 amino acids. V trimming: 7 bases; J trimming: 5 bases; junction bases outside the gene matches: 8. Per germline, CDR1 SQVTM and CDR2 ANQGSEA. CDR3 coding DNA: TGCAGCGGGGGGACTAGCGGGAGCAGGAAAGATACGCAGTATTTT. It encodes CSGGTSGSRKDTQYF.